The present entry profiles one T cell receptor (beta chain) with its context. No cognate antigen has been identified for it. It has no much larger one-base neighbor in the sample; base qualities were not kept. The time point label here, explained by the study, means: cycle 1 day 1 (C1D1), immediately before nivolumab initiation. Every trial patient had relapsed after autologous stem cell transplantation, and cohorts A, B and C differed in prior brentuximab vedotin exposure. The trial cohort included fewer than 65 patients with relapsed/refractory classical Hodgkin lymphoma, and each patient had a best overall response of complete response, partial response or progressive disease. In the multi-cohort phase II CheckMate 205 trial, trial patients received single-agent nivolumab. An independent review committee assessed best overall response by applying the 2007 International Working Group response criteria. Trial PBMCs were collected immediately before nivolumab initiation (C1D1) and during therapy at cycle 2 day 1 and cycle 4 day 1. Peripheral blood was collected in 8 mL Vacutainer Cell Preparation Tubes, from which PBMCs were isolated by centrifugation and then cryopreserved.

V is pruned by 0 bases and J by 9 bases, leaving 13 bases of the junction without a gene match. From the germline V gene, CDR1 is SGDLS and CDR2 is YYNGEE. Measured from the cysteine to the phenylalanine, the CDR3 is 17 residues long. Only the CDR3 part of the read is kept: 51 bases, read in frame from the first base. This specimen belongs to a study of PD-1 blockade in classical Hodgkin lymphoma (dated by TCRdb to 2018 to 2020). Background on the whole study: Nivolumab dosing was 3 mg/kg intravenously every 2 weeks, continuing until either disease progression or unacceptable toxicity. To define a peripheral blood immune signature of response to PD-1 blockade in classical Hodgkin lymphoma, the study combined TCR beta sequencing with CyTOF. Here is what the overall study found, with its caveats: A significant rise by C4D1 was seen in CD4+ but not CD8+ TCR diversity (p=0.0027 vs p=0.16), with the rise being most apparent in complete responders (p=0.02). Baseline TCR diversity was reported to be lower in newly diagnosed patients than in healthy donors, and even lower in relapsed/refractory patients. Lower diversity was seen in patients whose nivolumab began less than 1 year after ASCT, and these patients were left out of later analyses so that immune reconstitution would not confound the results. Trial patients with a complete response had baseline diversity similar to that of newly diagnosed patients, while partial responders and progressors had significantly lower diversity. Only a single clinical trial cohort was studied, and what caused the repertoire differences, possibly disease activity or prior therapy, remained undefined.

The Qiagen DNeasy kit was used to extract genomic DNA both from unsorted PBMCs and from the negatively selected CD4+ and CD8+ fractions. Using primers that anneal to V and J segments, immunoSEQ multiplex PCR amplified the TCR beta CDR3 regions. Amplification bias was minimized using a synthetic immune receptor repertoire, and residual bias was removed computationally after sequencing. Per the authors' processing: Repertoire diversity was quantified as the Shannon entropy index using custom Python scripts. Unsorted, CD4+ and CD8+ repertoires were analyzed separately, except in combined analyses where CD4+ and CD8+ sequences were merged in silico. Clonal expansion was defined as at least a 2-fold frequency increase after treatment relative to C1D1, with a pseudocount of 0.5 for undetected baseline clones. Singleton clones were defined as clones with 0 or 1 copy at C1D1, and non-singleton clones were defined as clones with 2 or more copies. Clones expanded in unsorted samples were assigned a CD4+, CD8+ or unknown annotation through matching of protein sequences in sorted samples from the same patient. Diversity changes from C1D1 to C4D1 were tested in paired samples using Wilcoxon tests. In its TCRdb copy, this immuneACCESS table keeps in-frame sequences only and misses some clones. Where compared with another copy, unresolved V genes explain less than half of these, and the others have no known cause. V, J and clone size were drawn from that table, and D and trimming were deduced from the DNA. Recorded for this sample are tens of thousands of clones; 88% of them occurred a single time. About a tenth of the sample is held by the ten biggest clonotypes.

The V and J genes are TRBV9 and TRBJ2-1, with 9 central nucleotides matching TRBD2. The source was peripheral blood mononuclear cells (PBMCs), collected at baseline. This clonotype was obtained from a human donor with classical Hodgkin lymphoma. The CDR3 has the sequence CASSVVSGGPPPGEQFF. The sequenced DNA is TGTGCCAGCAGCGTAGTCAGCGGGGGGCCTCCGCCCGGTGAGCAGTTCTTC.